The T cell receptor (beta chain) under discussion was sequenced for a study of T-cell memory formation after mild COVID-19. Constant-segment primers served in 5'RACE that generated TCR alpha and TCR beta cDNA libraries bearing sample barcodes and UMIs. One entry per CDR3 protein, called by TCRdb with MiXCR from the 5' RACE reads. In the table there are hundreds of thousands of distinct CDR3 sequences, 20% to 25% of which are singletons. The CDR3 length is 15 residues. Trimming at V came to 4 bases and at J to 1 base, leaving 6 bases not matched to a gene. Germline lookup yields CDR1 SGHVS and CDR2 FQNEAQ.

The sequence was obtained from an adult woman who had mild COVID-19 (a few samples of this study predate the infection). Cell type and time point are not known. What was sequenced was PBMCs or a T cell subset sorted from them (not recorded which). J is TRBJ2-7 and V is TRBV7-8; 8 bases fit TRBD2. The CDR3 nucleotides are TGTGCCAGCAGCTCGAGCGGGAGATTTTCCTACGAGCAGTACTTC. This codes for CASSSSGRFSYEQYF.